The 16 T cell receptor beta chains below all came from one sample that was sequenced in a study of Ad26.COV2.S vaccination and SARS-CoV-2 variants. Sample treatment: about 20 received Ad26.COV2.S at low or high dose, single or two shots; roughly five received placebo; per-sample allocation not given. All samples were drawn on day 63, counting from the first vaccine or placebo injection. Clones were read by immunoSEQ multiplex PCR, and TCRdb kept only the in-frame ones, dropping some. This sample yields roughly 350,000 clones, of which roughly 84% are seen a single time; around 3.6% belongs to the top ten. The sample in question was peripheral blood, obtained in a trial of Ad26.COV2.S vaccine versus placebo. These receptors were obtained from a person between 18 and 60 years old who received the Ad26.COV2.S COVID-19 vaccine or a placebo.

This clone occurred once. The chain joins TRBV18 to TRBJ2-7, with a weak D call TRBD2 (7 bases). V shed 3 bases and J shed 7 bases, with 16 bases lying between them. Germline V gene sequence: CDR1 KGHSH, CDR2 LQKENI. CDR3 size: 14 residues. The CDR3 loop reads CASSPAGAPGEQYF. The CDR3 bases are TGTGCCAGCTCACCGGCGGGGGCCCCGGGGGAGCAGTACTTC.

This clone was seen more than once but under ten times. The chain couples TRBV6-2 or TRBV6-3 to TRBJ1-1, with unresolved D. Germline V gene data show CDR1 as MNHEY and CDR2 as SVGEGT. V was shortened by 0 bases and J by 5 bases, with 1 base between the two germline ends. The CDR3 is 11 amino acids. CDR3 nucleotides: TGTGCCAGCAGTTACTCGACTGAAGCTTTCTTT. Protein: CASSYSTEAFF.

The chain joins TRBV12-5 to TRBJ2-1; 8 bases map to TRBD1. J was trimmed by 5 bases and V by 6 bases; bases with no gene match: 9. CDR3 length: 15 amino acids. Germline V CDR1 and CDR2: LGHNT, FRNRAP. CDR3 DNA sequence: TGTGCTAGTGGCACGACGACAGGGGTCGACAATGAGCAGTTCTTC. Protein product: CASGTTTGVDNEQFF.

The chain links TRBV24-1 to TRBJ1-5; no clear D. Deletions cut 4 bases from V and 0 bases from J, with 12 bases between. This CDR3 is 16 amino acids long. Germline lookup yields CDR1 KGHDR and CDR2 SFDVKD. CDR3 protein: CATSEFDGHSNQPQHF. CDR3 DNA sequence: TGTGCCACCAGTGAATTTGACGGTCATAGCAATCAGCCCCAGCATTTT.

The chain employs TRBV23-1 and TRBJ2-6; D may be TRBD1 (5 bases). TRBV23-1 belongs to the ORF category, with a function that is uncertain. Trimming shortened V by 5 bases and J by 4 bases, and 9 bases separated the two germline ends. The CDR3 has 14 residues. DNA of the CDR3: TGCGCCAGCAGTAGGGGTTCGGGGGCCAACGTCCTGACTTTC. Translated: CASSRGSGANVLTF.

J is TRBJ2-7 and V is TRBV12-3 or TRBV12-4; D is tentatively TRBD1 or TRBD2 (6 bases each). The CDR3 sequence is 13 residues long. Trimming stripped 6 bases from V and 3 bases from J, with 12 bases between. The CDR3 reads CASSPGDFYEQYF. The DNA for the CDR3 is TGTGCCAGCAGCCCAGGGGACTTCTACGAGCAGTACTTC.

This chain connects TRBV3-1 (or the pseudogene TRBV3-2) to TRBJ2-7, with D possibly matching TRBD2 (6 bases). Germline lookup yields CDR1 LGHDT and CDR2 YNNKEL (reference sequence). The CDR3 runs 14 residues. V was shortened by 4 bases and J by 0 bases, with 10 bases between the two germline ends. The CDR3 DNA is TGTGCCAGCAGCCTCGGGGGAAGCTCCTACGAGCAGTACTTC. This translates into CASSLGGSSYEQYF.

The genes are TRBV6-2 or TRBV6-3 and TRBJ2-7, with TRBD1 as a possible D gene (6 bases). V was clipped by 6 bases and J by 0 bases, with 15 bases between them. The CDR3 loop spans 15 amino acids. Per germline, CDR1 MNHEY and CDR2 SVGEGT. In nucleotides, the CDR3 is TGTGCCAGCAGCTCCAGGGAAGGGGGCTCCTACGAGCAGTACTTC. Protein sequence: CASSSREGGSYEQYF.

V and J are TRBV6-1 and TRBJ2-1, with D perhaps TRBD1 (6 bases). This CDR3 has 14 residues. CDR1 and CDR2 (germline): MNHNS, SASEGT. V was trimmed by 5 bases and J by 5 bases, leaving 13 bases between them. CDR3 region: CASSPGGTHNEQFF. As DNA, the CDR3 is TGTGCCAGCAGTCCCGGTGGGACACACAATGAGCAGTTCTTC.

This sequence joins TRBV25-1 and TRBJ1-2; TRBD1 aligns across 7 bases. CDR1 and CDR2 (germline): MGHDK, SYGVNS. The CDR3 runs to 13 residues. The trim removed 4 bases at V and 2 bases at J, leaving 1 base unmatched. The CDR3: CASSATGNYGYTF. The DNA of the CDR3 is TGTGCCAGCAGTGCGACAGGGAACTATGGCTACACCTTC.

This chain connects TRBV27 to TRBJ1-2, with D possibly matching TRBD1 (5 bases). Germline V CDR1 and CDR2: MNHEY, SMNVEV (reference sequence). V shed 6 bases and J shed 5 bases, with 22 bases lying between them. The CDR3 covers 16 residues. This CDR3 is CASSVAGLRDRYGYTF. CDR3 DNA: TGTGCCAGCAGCGTGGCGGGGCTTCGGGATCGGTATGGCTACACCTTC.

CDR3 DNA sequence: TGTGCCGCGACCGGGACAGGAGAATTCGAGCAGTACTTC. It codes for CAATGTGEFEQYF. The gene calls are TRBV10-3 and TRBJ2-7; 8 positions match TRBD1. The CDR3 spans 13 residues. The V gene end was trimmed by 11 bases and the J gene end by 6 bases; junction bases not matched to a gene: 12. Germline-derived CDR1 and CDR2 are ENHRY and SYGVKD.

The chain couples TRBV7-2 to TRBJ1-2; TRBD1 matches at 11 bases. The CDR3 runs 15 residues. After removal of 4 bases from V and 7 bases from J, the junction contained 8 bases not matched to a gene. Germline V CDR1 and CDR2: SGHTA, FQGNSA. Here the CDR3 DNA reads TGTGCCAGCAGCTCCGAGGACAGGGGGCTCTTTGGCTACACCTTC. Translated, it gives CASSSEDRGLFGYTF. Filled out from reference TRBV7-2 and TRBJ1-2, the complete variable domain reads GAGVSQSPSNKVTEKGKDVELRCDPISGHTALYWYRQSLGQGLEFLIYFQGNSAPDKSGLPSDRFSAERTGGSVSTLTIQRTQQEDSAVYLCASSSEDRGLFGYTFGSGTRLTVV.

The chain has TRBV5-1 and TRBJ1-4, with D perhaps matching TRBD1 (6 bases). V lost 0 bases and J lost 4, with 10 bases in between. This CDR3 has 15 amino acids. Per the germline V gene, CDR1 is SGHRS and CDR2 is YFSETQ. The CDR3 spells CASSLEGRGNEKLFF. The CDR3 DNA reads as TGCGCCAGCAGCTTGGAGGGCAGGGGTAATGAAAAACTGTTTTTT. The full variable domain, with the rest looked up from reference TRBV5-1 and TRBJ1-4, is KAGVTQTPRYLIKTRGQQVTLSCSPISGHRSVSWYQQTPGQGLQFLFEYFSETQRNKGNFPGRFSGRQFSNSRSEMNVSTLELGDSALYLCASSLEGRGNEKLFFGSGTQLSVL.

The V and J genes are TRBV3-1 (or the pseudogene TRBV3-2) and TRBJ1-4; no definite D call. Germline V lookup: CDR1 LGHDT, CDR2 YNNKEL (reference sequence). The CDR3 is 14 residues long. Trimming took 4 bases from V and 4 from J, leaving 10 bases between them. The DNA of the CDR3 is TGTGCCAGCAGCCTCATCAGCAGTAATGAAAAACTGTTTTTT. This sequence encodes CASSLISSNEKLFF.

CDR3 DNA sequence: TGTGCCAGCAGACCCGGGGCAGGGGTGGGTGAAAAACTGTTTTTT. Translation gives CASRPGAGVGEKLFF. This chain joins TRBV6-6 and TRBJ1-4, with D perhaps matching TRBD1 (6 bases). The CDR3 has 15 residues. V lost 6 bases, J lost 7 bases, and 18 bases lay in between. Germline-derived CDR1 and CDR2 are MNHNY and SVGAGI (reference sequence).